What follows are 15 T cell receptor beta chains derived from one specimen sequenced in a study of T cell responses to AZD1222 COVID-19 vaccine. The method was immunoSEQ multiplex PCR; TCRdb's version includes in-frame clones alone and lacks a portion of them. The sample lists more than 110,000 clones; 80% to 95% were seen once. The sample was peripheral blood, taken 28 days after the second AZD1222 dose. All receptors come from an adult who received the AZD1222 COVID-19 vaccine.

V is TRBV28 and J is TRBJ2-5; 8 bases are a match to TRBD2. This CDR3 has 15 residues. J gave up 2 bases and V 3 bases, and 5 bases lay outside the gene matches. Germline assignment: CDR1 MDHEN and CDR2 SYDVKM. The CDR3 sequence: CASSFNGRAQETQYF. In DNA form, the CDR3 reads TGTGCCAGCAGTTTTAACGGGAGGGCTCAAGAGACCCAGTACTTC. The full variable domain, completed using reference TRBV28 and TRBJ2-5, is DVKVTQSSRYLVKRTGEKVFLECVQDMDHENMFWYRQDPGLGLRLIYFSYDVKMKEKGDIPEGYSVSREKKERFSLILESASTNQTSMYLCASSFNGRAQETQYFGPGTRLLVL.

CDR3 protein: CASSLAGVGEQYF. DNA of the CDR3: TGTGCCAGCAGCTTGGCGGGGGTAGGCGAGCAGTACTTC. The J gene is TRBJ2-7, the V gene TRBV5-6; D might be TRBD2 (6 bases). Per the germline V gene, CDR1 is SGHDT and CDR2 is YYEEEE. Trimming shortened V by 0 bases and J by 6 bases, and 10 bases separated the two germline ends. There are 13 residues in the CDR3.

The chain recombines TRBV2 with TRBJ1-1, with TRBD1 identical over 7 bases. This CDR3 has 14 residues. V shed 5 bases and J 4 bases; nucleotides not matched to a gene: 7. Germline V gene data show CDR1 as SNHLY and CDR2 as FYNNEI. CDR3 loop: CASSSQGGSTEAFF. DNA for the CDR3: TGTGCCAGCAGTTCCCAGGGGGGAAGCACTGAAGCTTTCTTT.

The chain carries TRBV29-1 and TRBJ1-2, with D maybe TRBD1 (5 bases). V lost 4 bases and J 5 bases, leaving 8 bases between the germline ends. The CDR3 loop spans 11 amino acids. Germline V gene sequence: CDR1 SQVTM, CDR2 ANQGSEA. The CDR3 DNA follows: TGCAGCGTTGCAGGGCTTTATGGCTACACCTTC. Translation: CSVAGLYGYTF.

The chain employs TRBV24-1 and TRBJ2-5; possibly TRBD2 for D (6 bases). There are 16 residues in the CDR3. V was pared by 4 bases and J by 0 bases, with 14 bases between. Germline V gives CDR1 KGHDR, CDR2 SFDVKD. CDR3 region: CATSDPTRINQETQYF. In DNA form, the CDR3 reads TGTGCCACCAGTGACCCGACTAGGATTAACCAAGAGACCCAGTACTTC.

CDR3 loop: CASSLDGQGYEQYF. The CDR3 region has the DNA TGCGCCAGCAGCTTGGACGGACAGGGGTACGAGCAGTACTTC. The chain is built from TRBV5-1 and TRBJ2-7; 9 nucleotides agree with TRBD1. CDR3 length equals 14 residues. Germline lookup yields CDR1 SGHRS and CDR2 YFSETQ. The V segment lost 0 bases and the J segment 4 bases; nucleotides outside the gene matches: 2.

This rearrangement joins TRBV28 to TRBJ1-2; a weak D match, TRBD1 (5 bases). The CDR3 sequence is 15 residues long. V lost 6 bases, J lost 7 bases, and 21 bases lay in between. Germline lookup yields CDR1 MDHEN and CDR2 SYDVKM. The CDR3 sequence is CASSRAPGVKGGYTF. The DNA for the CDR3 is TGTGCCAGCAGCCGCGCCCCGGGGGTAAAAGGTGGCTACACCTTC.

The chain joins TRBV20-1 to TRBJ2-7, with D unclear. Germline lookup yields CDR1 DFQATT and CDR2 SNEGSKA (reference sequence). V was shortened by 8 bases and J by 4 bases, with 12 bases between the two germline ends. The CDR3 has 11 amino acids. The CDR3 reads CSPMGSYEQYF. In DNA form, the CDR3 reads TGCAGTCCTATGGGGTCGTACGAGCAGTACTTC.

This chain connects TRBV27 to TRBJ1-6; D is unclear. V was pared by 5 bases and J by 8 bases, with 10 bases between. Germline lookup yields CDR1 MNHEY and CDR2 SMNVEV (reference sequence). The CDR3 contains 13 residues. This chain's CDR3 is CASSLANDSPLHF. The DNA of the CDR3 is TGTGCCAGCAGTCTAGCCAACGATTCACCCCTCCACTTT.

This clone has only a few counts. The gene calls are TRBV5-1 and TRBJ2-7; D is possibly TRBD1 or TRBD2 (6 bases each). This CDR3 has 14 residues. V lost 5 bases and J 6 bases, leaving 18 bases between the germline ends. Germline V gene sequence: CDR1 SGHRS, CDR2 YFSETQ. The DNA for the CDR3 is TGCGCCAGCAGTGGGGGGCAGGTCCTCTTCGAGCAGTACTTC. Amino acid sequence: CASSGGQVLFEQYF.

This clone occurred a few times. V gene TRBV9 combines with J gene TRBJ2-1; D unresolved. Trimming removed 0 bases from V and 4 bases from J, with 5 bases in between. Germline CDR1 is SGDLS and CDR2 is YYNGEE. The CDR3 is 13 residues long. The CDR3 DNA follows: TGTGCCAGCAGCGTAGCCGAATACAATGAGCAGTTCTTC. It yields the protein CASSVAEYNEQFF.

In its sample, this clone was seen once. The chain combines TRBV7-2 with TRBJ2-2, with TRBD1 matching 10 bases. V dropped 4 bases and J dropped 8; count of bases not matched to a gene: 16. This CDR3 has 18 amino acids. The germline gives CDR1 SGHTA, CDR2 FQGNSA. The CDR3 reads CASSSYTLRDRGAGELFF. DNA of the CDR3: TGTGCCAGCAGCTCCTATACGCTCCGGGACAGGGGAGCGGGGGAGCTGTTTTTT.

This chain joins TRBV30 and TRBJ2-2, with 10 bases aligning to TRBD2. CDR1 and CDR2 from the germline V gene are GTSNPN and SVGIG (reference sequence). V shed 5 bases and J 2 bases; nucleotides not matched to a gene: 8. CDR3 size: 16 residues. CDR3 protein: CAWVGAGGPNTGELFF. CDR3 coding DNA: TGTGCCTGGGTCGGAGCGGGAGGGCCTAACACCGGGGAGCTGTTTTTT.

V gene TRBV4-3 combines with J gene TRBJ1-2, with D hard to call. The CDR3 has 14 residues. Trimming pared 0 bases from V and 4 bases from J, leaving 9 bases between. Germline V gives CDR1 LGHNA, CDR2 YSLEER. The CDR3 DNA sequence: TGCGCCAGCAGCCAAGAAACGGGCCCCTATGGCTACACCTTC. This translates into CASSQETGPYGYTF.

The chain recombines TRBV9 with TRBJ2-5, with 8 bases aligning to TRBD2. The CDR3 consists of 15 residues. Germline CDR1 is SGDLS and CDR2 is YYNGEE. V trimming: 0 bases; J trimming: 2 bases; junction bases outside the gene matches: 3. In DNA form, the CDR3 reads TGTGCCAGCAGCGTAGGGACTAGCTTTCAAGAGACCCAGTACTTC. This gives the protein CASSVGTSFQETQYF.